Following are 16 T cell receptor beta chains from one sample sequenced in a study of technical replicates of blood from a handful of donors. Repertoires were generated with immunoSEQ multiplex PCR, while TCRdb's copy carries only in-frame clones and drops some. The sample consists of around 80,000 clones, about 96% of them appearing once. Sequencing was carried out using T cells isolated from PBMCs. Receptor source: a human donor in good health.

This clone was seen more than once but under ten times. V is TRBV6-5 and J is TRBJ1-2; a possible D gene is TRBD1 (5 bases). V lost 5 bases and J lost 7, with 11 bases in between. The CDR3 consists of 12 residues. The germline CDR1 and CDR2 sequences are MNHEY and SVGAGI. The CDR3 bases are TGTGCCAGCAGTCCAGACAGTCGTGGCTACACCTTC. The encoded protein is CASSPDSRGYTF.

The rearrangement links TRBV4-2 to TRBJ1-3; unclear D gene. Trimming shortened V by 0 bases and J by 0 bases, and 15 bases separated the two germline ends. The CDR3 has 18 residues. Germline lookup yields CDR1 LGHNA and CDR2 YNFKEQ. DNA of the CDR3: TGTGCCAGCAGCCAAGATGGTATTAGTGGGAGCTCTGGAAACACCATATATTTT. Translating gives CASSQDGISGSSGNTIYF.

The chain employs TRBV11-2 and TRBJ2-7, with a possible D match to TRBD2 (6 bases). The CDR3 loop spans 16 amino acids. Trimming pared 5 bases from V and 4 bases from J, leaving 21 bases between. Germline V gives CDR1 SGHAT, CDR2 FQNNGV. The CDR3 nucleotides are TGTGCCAGCAGCGTACCCGCCGGGAGCCCTAATTACGAGCAGTACTTC. Its protein product is CASSVPAGSPNYEQYF.

The chain employs TRBV5-1 and TRBJ2-7, with 9 bases that match TRBD2. V shed 0 bases, J shed 2 bases, and the junction held 3 bases outside the gene matches. The germline V gene encodes CDR1 SGHRS and CDR2 YFSETQ. The CDR3 sequence is 15 residues long. Here the CDR3 reads CASSLAVAGAYEQYF. CDR3 coding DNA: TGCGCCAGCAGCTTGGCCGTAGCGGGAGCCTACGAGCAGTACTTC.

This sequence joins TRBV13 and TRBJ2-1, with TRBD2 identical over 14 bases. V dropped 5 bases and J dropped 8; count of bases not matched to a gene: 5. This CDR3 is 15 amino acids long. The germline CDR1 and CDR2 sequences are PRHDT and FYEKMQ (reference sequence). CDR3 region: CASSAGLAGEDEQFF. The CDR3 DNA reads as TGTGCCAGCAGCGCGGGACTAGCGGGAGAGGATGAGCAGTTCTTC.

In DNA form, the CDR3 reads TGTGCCAGCAGCTTAGACAGGGGTCTAGAGACCCAGTACTTC. Amino acid sequence: CASSLDRGLETQYF. V usage is TRBV7-8 and J usage is TRBJ2-5, with 7 bases lining up with TRBD1. V shed 1 base and J 4 bases; nucleotides not matched to a gene: 3. This CDR3 has 14 residues. CDR1 is SGHVS and CDR2 is FQNEAQ in the germline V gene.

The chain combines TRBV2 with TRBJ2-7; unclear D gene. The CDR3 totals 13 residues. Trimming took off 2 bases at V and 3 bases at J, with 8 bases between the two ends. The germline V gene encodes CDR1 SNHLY and CDR2 FYNNEI. As DNA, the CDR3 is TGTGCCAGCAGTGAATTAGGCGGCTACGAGCAGTACTTC. It codes for CASSELGGYEQYF.

The chain employs TRBV30 and TRBJ1-1, with 7 bases lining up with TRBD1. Germline V gives CDR1 GTSNPN, CDR2 SVGIG (reference sequence). After removal of 5 bases from V and 4 bases from J, the junction contained 16 bases not matched to a gene. This CDR3 spans 16 amino acids. The CDR3 loop reads CAWGSGTVYRGTEAFF. The CDR3 DNA follows: TGTGCCTGGGGTTCCGGGACAGTTTACCGGGGCACTGAAGCTTTCTTT.

This rearrangement joins TRBV11-3 to TRBJ2-2; D ambiguous. CDR3 size: 13 residues. Germline loops: CDR1 SGHNT, CDR2 YENEEA. V lost 0 bases and J lost 7, with 6 bases in between. CDR3 protein: CASSLEEFGELFF. CDR3 sequence (DNA): TGTGCCAGCAGCTTAGAGGAGTTCGGGGAGCTGTTTTTT.

The gene calls are TRBV9 and TRBJ2-2, with 7 bases identical to TRBD2. The V gene's germline CDR1 is SGDLS and CDR2 YYNGEE. J was trimmed by 7 bases and V by 5 bases; bases with no gene match: 5. The CDR3 loop spans 13 amino acids. The CDR3 DNA sequence: TGTGCCAGCAGGAGCGGGAACGACGGGGAGCTGTTTTTT. Its protein product is CASRSGNDGELFF. Full variable domain (remainder filled in from reference TRBV9 and TRBJ2-2): DSGVTQTPKHLITATGQRVTLRCSPRSGDLSVYWYQQSLDQGLQFLIQYYNGEERAKGNILERFSAQQFPDLHSELNLSSLELGDSALYFCASRSGNDGELFFGEGSRLTVL.

The chain couples TRBV28 to TRBJ2-7, with 10 positions matching TRBD2. Trimming cost V 6 bases and J 2 bases; bases outside gene matches: 7. This CDR3 is 15 amino acids long. CDR1 and CDR2 from the germline V gene are MDHEN and SYDVKM. CDR3 loop: CASSSLAGAAYEQYF. The CDR3 nucleotides are TGTGCCAGCAGCAGCCTAGCGGGAGCTGCCTACGAGCAGTACTTC.

J is TRBJ2-7 and V is TRBV28; D is possibly TRBD1 (7 bases). CDR3 length equals 12 residues. Germline CDR1 reads MDHEN; CDR2 reads SYDVKM. Trimming stripped 8 bases from V and 2 bases from J, with 10 bases between. DNA of the CDR3: TGTGCCAGCGGGGGGACAGCCTACGAGCAGTACTTC. Its translation is CASGGTAYEQYF.

This sequence joins TRBV5-1 and TRBJ1-3, with D maybe TRBD1 (6 bases). The V gene lost 0 bases and the J gene lost 2 bases, with 6 bases spanning the gap. This CDR3 is built from 14 residues. Germline V gene data show CDR1 as SGHRS and CDR2 as YFSETQ. In nucleotides, the CDR3 is TGCGCCAGCAGCTTGGGACAGGCTGGAAACACCATATATTTT. Residues: CASSLGQAGNTIYF.

The count of this clone is one. The chain is built from TRBV4-1 and TRBJ2-1, with D hard to call. V was shortened by 1 base and J by 3 bases, with 10 bases between the two germline ends. CDR3 length equals 15 residues. CDR1 is MGHRA and CDR2 is YSYEKL in the germline V gene. The CDR3 reads CASSQGAIIYNEQFF. The CDR3 nucleotides are TGCGCCAGCAGCCAAGGTGCGATTATCTACAATGAGCAGTTCTTC.

This clone was recorded only once. The rearrangement links TRBV7-9 to TRBJ1-1; unclear D gene. V lost 2 bases and J lost 5, with 6 bases in between. Germline V gene lookup returns CDR1 SEHNR and CDR2 FQNEAQ (reference sequence). This CDR3 is built from 12 residues. The CDR3 DNA reads as TGTGCCAGCAGCTTACATACTACTGAAGCTTTCTTT. Its translation is CASSLHTTEAFF.

This clone was detected only once. The rearrangement links TRBV11-1 to TRBJ1-1; D not certain. The CDR3 is 16 residues long. CDR1 is SGHAT, CDR2 FQDESV, per germline (reference sequence). V lost 2 bases and J lost 1, with 14 bases in between. The CDR3 region has the DNA TGTGCCAGCAGCTTATATTCGGGAACCACGAACACTGAAGCTTTCTTT. Translated, it gives CASSLYSGTTNTEAFF.